This T cell receptor beta chain was captured by sequencing in a study of control samples from healthy donors and cancer patients. Looked up from germline, CDR1 is LNHNV and CDR2 is YYDKDF (reference sequence). V was clipped by 0 bases and J by 7 bases, with 9 bases between them. The CDR3 loop spans 13 amino acids. Clones were sequenced by immunoSEQ multiplex PCR, and TCRdb holds only the in-frame ones, with some missing. The sample contains 150,000 to 200,000 clones, approximately 90% of which appear only once. The source of this sequence is a man aged 25 to 45 in good health. Sequenced: blood. V and J are TRBV15 and TRBJ1-1; D might be TRBD1 (5 bases). The CDR3 DNA reads TGTGCCACCAGCAGAGACAGGGCCAATGAAGCTTTCTTT. This encodes CATSRDRANEAFF.